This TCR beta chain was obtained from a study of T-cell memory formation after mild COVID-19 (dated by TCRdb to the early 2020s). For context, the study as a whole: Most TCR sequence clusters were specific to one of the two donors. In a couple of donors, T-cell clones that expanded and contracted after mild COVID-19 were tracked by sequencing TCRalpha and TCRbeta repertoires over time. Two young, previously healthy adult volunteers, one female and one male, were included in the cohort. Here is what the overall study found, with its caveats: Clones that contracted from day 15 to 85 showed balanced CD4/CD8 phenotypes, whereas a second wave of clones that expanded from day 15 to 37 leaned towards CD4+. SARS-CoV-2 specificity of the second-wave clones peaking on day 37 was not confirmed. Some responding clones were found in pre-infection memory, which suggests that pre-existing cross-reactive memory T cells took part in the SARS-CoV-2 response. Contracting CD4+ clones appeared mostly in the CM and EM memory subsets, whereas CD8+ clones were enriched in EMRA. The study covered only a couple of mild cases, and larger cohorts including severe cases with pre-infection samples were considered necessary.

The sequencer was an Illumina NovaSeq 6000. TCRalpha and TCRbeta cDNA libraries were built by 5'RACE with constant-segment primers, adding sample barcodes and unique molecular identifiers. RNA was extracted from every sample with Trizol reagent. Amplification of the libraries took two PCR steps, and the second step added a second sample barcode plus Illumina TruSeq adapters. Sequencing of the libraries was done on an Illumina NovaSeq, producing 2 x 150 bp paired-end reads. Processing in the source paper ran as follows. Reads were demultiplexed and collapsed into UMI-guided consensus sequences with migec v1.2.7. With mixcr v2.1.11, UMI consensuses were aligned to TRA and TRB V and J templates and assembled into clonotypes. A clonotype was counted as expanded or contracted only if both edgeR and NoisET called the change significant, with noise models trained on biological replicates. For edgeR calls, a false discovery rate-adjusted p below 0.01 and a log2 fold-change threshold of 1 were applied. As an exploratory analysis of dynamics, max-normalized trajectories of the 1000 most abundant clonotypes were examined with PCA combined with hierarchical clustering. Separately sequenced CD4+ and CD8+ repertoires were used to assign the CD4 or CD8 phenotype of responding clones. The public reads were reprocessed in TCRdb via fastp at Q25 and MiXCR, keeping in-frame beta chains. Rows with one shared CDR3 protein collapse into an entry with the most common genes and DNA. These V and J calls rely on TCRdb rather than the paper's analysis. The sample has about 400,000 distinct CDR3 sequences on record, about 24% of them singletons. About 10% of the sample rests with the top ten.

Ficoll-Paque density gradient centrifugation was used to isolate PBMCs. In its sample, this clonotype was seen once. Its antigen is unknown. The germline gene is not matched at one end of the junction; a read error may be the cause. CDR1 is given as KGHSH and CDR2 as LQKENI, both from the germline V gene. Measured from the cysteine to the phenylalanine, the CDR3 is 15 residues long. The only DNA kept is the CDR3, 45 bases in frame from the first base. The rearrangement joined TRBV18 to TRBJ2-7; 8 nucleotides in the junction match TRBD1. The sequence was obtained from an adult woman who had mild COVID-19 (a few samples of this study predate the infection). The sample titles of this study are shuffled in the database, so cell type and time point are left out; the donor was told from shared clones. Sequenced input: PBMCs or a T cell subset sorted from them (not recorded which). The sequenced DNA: TGTGCAAGCTCACCTCTTGGACAGGGCTCCTACGAGCAGTACTTC. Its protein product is CASSPLGQGSYEQYF.